The present entry profiles one TCR beta chain with its context. Per germline, CDR1 SNHLY and CDR2 FYNNEI. V shed 6 bases and J 5 bases; nucleotides not matched to a gene: 5. The CDR3 loop spans 13 amino acids. The data originate from a study of pediatric ulcerative colitis. Turning to the study itself: Disease was pancolitis in 7 or 8 and left-sided in two, histology-confirmed.

Sequenced by immunoSEQ multiplex PCR; TCRdb stores in-frame clones only, minus some. The profile covers some 60,000 clones, with around four fifths appearing a single time and around 5.2% taken by the ten largest. The chain is built from TRBV2 and TRBJ1-1; 8 nucleotides align to TRBD1. Sequenced input: blood. This TCR derives from a boy younger than 18 with moderate ulcerative colitis. CDR3 protein: CASSYDRGTEAFF. CDR3 DNA sequence: TGTGCCAGCAGCTATGACAGGGGTACTGAAGCTTTCTTT.